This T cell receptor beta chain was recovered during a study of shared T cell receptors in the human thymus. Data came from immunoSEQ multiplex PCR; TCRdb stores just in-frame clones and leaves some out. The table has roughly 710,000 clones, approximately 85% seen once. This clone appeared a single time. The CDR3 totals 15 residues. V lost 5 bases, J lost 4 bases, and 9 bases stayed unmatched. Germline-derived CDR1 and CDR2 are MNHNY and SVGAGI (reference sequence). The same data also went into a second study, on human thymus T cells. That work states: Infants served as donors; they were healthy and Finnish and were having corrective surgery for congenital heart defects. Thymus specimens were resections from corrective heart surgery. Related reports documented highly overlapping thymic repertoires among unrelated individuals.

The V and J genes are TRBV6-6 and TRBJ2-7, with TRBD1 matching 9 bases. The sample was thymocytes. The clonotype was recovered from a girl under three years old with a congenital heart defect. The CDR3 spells CASSQTGQGWYEQYF. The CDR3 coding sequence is TGTGCCAGCAGTCAAACCGGACAGGGGTGGTACGAGCAGTACTTC.